The 23 T cell receptor beta chains below were found in one sample sequenced in a study of blood T cells in healthy people across ages. Primers used in a second PCR of about 7 to 12 cycles were a sample-barcoded 5' primer and a J-beta primer mix. TCRdb re-called the 5' RACE reads with MiXCR, one entry per CDR3 protein. The sample has some 800,000 distinct CDR3 sequences, 20% to 25% seen once; the top ten hold under 4.5%. Separately, the same data were catalogued under a study of T cells of mothers and their children.

Sequencing was carried out using blood. Source of these receptors: a boy between 10 and 17 years old in good health.

The chain couples TRBV7-9 to TRBJ2-2, with 8 bases matching TRBD1. CDR3 length: 17 amino acids. CDR1 and CDR2 (germline): SEHNR, FQNEAQ (reference sequence). V lost 5 bases and J lost 6; bases outside the gene matches: 14. CDR3 loop: CASSRLQGQEVAGELFF. CDR3 nucleotide sequence: TGTGCCAGCAGCCGTCTTCAGGGACAGGAGGTAGCCGGGGAGCTGTTTTTT. Supplemented by reference TRBV7-9 and TRBJ2-2, the full variable domain reads DTGVSQNPRHKITKRGQNVTFRCDPISEHNRLYWYRQTLGQGPEFLTYFQNEAQLEKSRLLSDRFSAERPKGSFSTLEIQRTEQGDSAMYLCASSRLQGQEVAGELFFGEGSRLTVL.

V is TRBV9 and J is TRBJ1-1; D is unclear. The CDR3 consists of 15 residues. With 0 bases removed from V and 1 base from J, the gap between germline ends came to 10 bases. Germline lookup yields CDR1 SGDLS and CDR2 YYNGEE. In nucleotides, the CDR3 is TGTGCCAGCAGCGTAGCCCCTACCCAGAACACTGAAGCTTTCTTT. It is translated as CASSVAPTQNTEAFF.

This clonotype was picked up a small number of times. The CDR3 nucleotides read TGTGCCATCAGGCTTAGCGGGGGCACAGATACGCAGTATTTT. Residues: CAIRLSGGTDTQYF. This chain links TRBV10-3 with TRBJ2-3, with 8 positions matching TRBD2. There are 14 residues in the CDR3. Germline V gene lookup returns CDR1 ENHRY and CDR2 SYGVKD. Trimming removed 6 bases from V and 1 base from J; junction bases left unmatched: 3.

This clonotype was counted ten times or more. The genes are TRBV7-9 and TRBJ2-7; possibly TRBD1 for D (6 bases). Germline V gene sequence: CDR1 SEHNR, CDR2 FQNEAQ (reference sequence). Trimming left V 5 bases short and J 0 bases short, with 17 bases between. The CDR3 covers 16 residues. The CDR3 DNA is TGTGCCAGCAGCCCAGGGGATAAGACAGGCTCCTACGAGCAGTACTTC. Its protein is CASSPGDKTGSYEQYF.

The chain has TRBV4-3 and TRBJ1-1; 10 positions agree with TRBD1. Germline V gives CDR1 LGHNA, CDR2 YSLEER. Trimming cost V 6 bases and J 3 bases; bases outside gene matches: 7. The CDR3 length is 15 residues. The CDR3, as DNA: TGCGCCAGCAGTCCCCTGGGGACAGGGGACACTGAAGCTTTCTTT. Translated: CASSPLGTGDTEAFF.

V and J are TRBV7-2 and TRBJ2-5; 8 bases are shared with TRBD1. Near its end, the DNA agrees better with TRBJ2-7, so the J call may be wrong. The CDR3 consists of 15 residues. Germline V gene sequence: CDR1 SGHTA, CDR2 FQGNSA. The CDR3 is CASSLVWDRNYEQYF. The CDR3 DNA sequence: TGTGCCAGCAGCTTAGTATGGGACAGGAACTACGAGCAGTACTTC.

Turning to this clonotype: The CDR3 carries no conserved terminal phenylalanine or tryptophan, so it likely arises from a read error. In nucleotides, the CDR3 is TGCGCCAGCAGCCAAGATAAGGACATTTGGGGTGAAAAACTGTTTTCT. This gives the protein CASSQDKDIWGEKLFS. The V call is TRBV4-3, the J call TRBJ1-4; D might be TRBD1 (5 bases). Trimming removed 0 bases at V and 7 bases at J, with 15 bases between. The CDR3 runs to 16 residues. Germline V gene sequence: CDR1 LGHNA, CDR2 YSLEER.

This chain joins TRBV3-1 and TRBJ2-1, with D unresolved. The CDR3 is 15 residues long. CDR1 LGHDT and CDR2 YNNKEL come from the germline V gene (reference sequence). V was trimmed by 4 bases and J by 2 bases, leaving 12 bases between them. In nucleotides, the CDR3 is TGTGCCAGCAGCCCCTTACTGGGGACCTACAATGAGCAGTTCTTC. Its protein is CASSPLLGTYNEQFF.

This chain connects TRBV6-2 or TRBV6-3 to TRBJ2-3, with 15 positions matching TRBD2. J gave up 3 bases and V 2 bases, and 3 bases lay outside the gene matches. The germline V gene has CDR1 MNHEY and CDR2 SVGEGT. The CDR3 totals 17 residues. Written as DNA, the CDR3 is TGTGCCAGCAGTTACCTAGGGACTAGCGGGGGGACAGATACGCAGTATTTT. This translates into CASSYLGTSGGTDTQYF.

This clonotype was found a few times. J is TRBJ2-7 and V is TRBV20-1; perhaps TRBD2 as D (5 bases). The ends were cut back, 4 bases at V and 0 bases at J, with 13 bases in the middle. This CDR3 spans 14 amino acids. Looked up from germline, CDR1 is DFQATT and CDR2 is SNEGSKA (reference sequence). The CDR3 nucleotides read TGCAGTGCTATGTCGGACTGGAACTCCTACGAGCAGTACTTC. It specifies CSAMSDWNSYEQYF.

This clonotype has just a few counts. The CDR3 region has the DNA TGTGCCAGCAGCTTGGCGGGGCAACGGAACACTGAAGCTTTCTTT. It specifies CASSLAGQRNTEAFF. This chain links TRBV5-5 with TRBJ1-1, with D tentatively TRBD1 (5 bases). This CDR3 has 15 amino acids. Trimming stripped 0 bases from V and 1 base from J, with 10 bases between. Germline assignment: CDR1 SGHKS and CDR2 YYEKEE (reference sequence).

This sequence joins TRBV7-3 and TRBJ2-2; no clear D gene. Trimming took 5 bases from V and 7 from J, leaving 11 bases between them. The CDR3 totals 13 residues. CDR1 and CDR2 (germline): SGHTA, FQGTGA. The CDR3 DNA sequence: TGTGCCAGCAGCCTAAACCTTGTCGGGGAGCTGTTTTTT. Amino acids: CASSLNLVGELFF.

This clonotype was seen only a few times. V gene TRBV5-5 combines with J gene TRBJ2-7; D ambiguous. Trimming cost V 0 bases and J 1 base, with 8 bases left between them. Germline-derived CDR1 and CDR2 are SGHKS and YYEKEE (reference sequence). This CDR3 comprises 14 residues. CDR3 sequence (DNA): TGTGCCAGCAGCTTGGCTCAGGCATCCTACGAGCAGTACTTC. This gives the protein CASSLAQASYEQYF. The whole variable domain, filled in from reference TRBV5-5 and TRBJ2-7, reads DAGVTQSPTHLIKTRGQQVTLRCSPISGHKSVSWYQQVLGQGPQFIFQYYEKEERGRGNFPDRFSARQFPNYSSELNVNALLLGDSALYLCASSLAQASYEQYFGPGTRLTVT.

The rearrangement uses TRBV6-2 or TRBV6-3 and TRBJ2-5, with D perhaps TRBD1 (5 bases). Germline V lookup: CDR1 MNHEY, CDR2 SVGEGT. The ends were cut back, 6 bases at V and 2 bases at J, with 10 bases in the middle. This CDR3 comprises 13 residues. The chain's CDR3 is CASRPQGQETQYF. The CDR3 DNA sequence: TGTGCCAGCAGACCTCAGGGACAAGAGACCCAGTACTTC.

This clonotype was seen more than once but under ten times. The J gene is TRBJ2-1, the V gene TRBV14; 11 bases are shared with TRBD2. V was pared by 2 bases and J by 5 bases, with 5 bases of the junction left unmatched. This CDR3 spans 16 amino acids. The germline V gene has CDR1 SGHDN and CDR2 FVKESK. This CDR3 is CASSQLVGLADNEQFF. For the CDR3, the DNA is TGTGCCAGCAGCCAACTTGTGGGACTAGCGGACAATGAGCAGTTCTTC. The whole variable domain, remainder taken from reference TRBV14 and TRBJ2-1, is EAGVTQFPSHSVIEKGQTVTLRCDPISGHDNLYWYRRVMGKEIKFLLHFVKESKQDESGMPNNRFLAERTGGTYSTLKVQPAELEDSGVYFCASSQLVGLADNEQFFGPGTRLTVL.

This clonotype was seen at least ten times. The chain employs TRBV7-9 and TRBJ2-5; TRBD1 matches at 8 bases. The DNA matches TRBJ2-7 better at its end, which makes the J call doubtful. Germline lookup yields CDR1 SEHNR and CDR2 FQNEAQ (reference sequence). The CDR3 totals 13 residues. Written as DNA, the CDR3 is TGTGCCAGCAGCTCGACAGGGGCCTACGAGCAGTACTTC. Amino acid sequence: CASSSTGAYEQYF.

The CDR3 here is CASSGQTYSYEQYF. The CDR3 bases are TGTGCCAGCAGTGGACAGACCTACTCCTACGAGCAGTACTTC. The chain is built from TRBV7-2 and TRBJ2-7; D possibly corresponds to TRBD1 (6 bases). This CDR3 has 14 residues. The germline CDR1 and CDR2 sequences are SGHTA and FQGNSA. V gave up 6 bases and J gave up 0 bases, with 12 bases separating them.

This chain links TRBV14 with TRBJ2-7; TRBD2 aligns across 7 bases. Trimming removed 3 bases from V and 3 bases from J; junction bases left unmatched: 8. The CDR3 covers 15 residues. The germline V gene encodes CDR1 SGHDN and CDR2 FVKESK. CDR3 region: CASSQMRESLYEQYF. The CDR3 DNA reads as TGTGCCAGCAGCCAGATGCGGGAGTCTCTCTACGAGCAGTACTTC.

This clonotype was seen more than once but under ten times. The rearrangement uses TRBV7-9 and TRBJ1-1; D ambiguous. In germline, CDR1 is SEHNR, CDR2 FQNEAQ (reference sequence). Trimming took off 3 bases at V and 11 bases at J, with 16 bases between the two ends. The CDR3 totals 13 residues. The CDR3 protein is CASSLLGSIPAFF. CDR3 DNA: TGTGCCAGCAGCTTGCTAGGGTCAATCCCTGCTTTCTTT.

The chain recombines TRBV6-1 with TRBJ2-1, with D maybe TRBD2 (6 bases). This CDR3 has 17 amino acids. V shed 6 bases and J shed 1 base, with 19 bases lying between them. Germline assignment: CDR1 MNHNS and CDR2 SASEGT. The CDR3 spells CASSGGTYQGSYNEQFF. The DNA of the CDR3 is TGTGCCAGCAGCGGCGGGACCTATCAGGGTTCCTACAATGAGCAGTTCTTC.

This clonotype was seen only a few times. The rearrangement uses TRBV14 and TRBJ1-1; weak D call: TRBD1 (5 bases). V was shortened by 2 bases and J by 3 bases, with 16 bases between the two germline ends. The germline V gene encodes CDR1 SGHDN and CDR2 FVKESK. There are 16 residues in the CDR3. The CDR3, as DNA: TGTGCCAGCAGCCAAAGGACCGGCGGGGGGTACACTGAAGCTTTCTTT. It translates to CASSQRTGGGYTEAFF.

V gene TRBV5-1 combines with J gene TRBJ2-1; TRBD1 is a possible D gene (6 bases). Trimming cost V 0 bases and J 8 bases, with 15 bases left between them. Per the germline V gene, CDR1 is SGHRS and CDR2 is YFSETQ. The CDR3 runs to 15 residues. The CDR3 nucleotides read TGCGCCAGCAGCTTGGCCACTTGGGGGCTGGATGAGCAGTTCTTC. It is translated as CASSLATWGLDEQFF.

This clonotype was observed a few times. The CDR3 nucleotides are TGCAGTGCCCCATCCGCGGGAGGGTCTTATGAGACCCAGTACTTC. It encodes CSAPSAGGSYETQYF. The rearrangement links TRBV20-1 to TRBJ2-5, with TRBD2 matching 9 bases. This CDR3 region has 15 residues. Looked up from germline, CDR1 is DFQATT and CDR2 is SNEGSKA (reference sequence). Trimming took 6 bases from V and 5 from J; bases not matched to a gene: 13.